This is a list of T cell receptor beta chains from one sample in a study of blood T cell repertoires in COVID-19. Measured with immunoSEQ multiplex PCR; TCRdb has only the in-frame clones, and not every one. The data hold about 180,000 clones, with roughly 83% observed a single time. The material sequenced was peripheral blood. The receptors were gathered from a man aged 18 to 30 with active or convalescent COVID-19. CDR3s include the opening cysteine and the closing phenylalanine or tryptophan. Fields, in order: CDR3 DNA, CDR3 protein, D gene, J gene, V gene. A D gene is named only where the DNA matches it firmly.

cdr3_nt: TGTGCCAGCAGTCTAACCGGGACAGGGAAGGTCGATGAGCAGTTCTTC; cdr3_aa: CASSLTGTGKVDEQFF; d_call: TRBD1; j_call: TRBJ2-1; v_call: TRBV28
cdr3_nt: TGTGCCAGCAGTCCCGCTAGCGGCTCCTACAATGAGCAGTTCTTC; cdr3_aa: CASSPASGSYNEQFF; d_call: TRBD2; j_call: TRBJ2-1; v_call: TRBV28
cdr3_nt: TGTGCCAGCAGTGAAGGACAGGGGTACACCGGGGAGCTGTTTTTT; cdr3_aa: CASSEGQGYTGELFF; d_call: TRBD1; j_call: TRBJ2-2; v_call: TRBV6-4
cdr3_nt: TGTGCCAGCAGTTCCCGGACAGGTCCCTACGAGCAGTACTTC; cdr3_aa: CASSSRTGPYEQYF; d_call: TRBD1; j_call: TRBJ2-7; v_call: TRBV27
cdr3_nt: TGTGCCAGCACCCTCGGGGGGGCGACAGATACGCAGTATTTT; cdr3_aa: CASTLGGATDTQYF; d_call: TRBD2; j_call: TRBJ2-3; v_call: TRBV11-2
cdr3_nt: TGTGCCTGGAGTTCCAGTAACTATGGCTACACCTTC; cdr3_aa: CAWSSSNYGYTF; d_call: .; j_call: TRBJ1-2; v_call: TRBV30
cdr3_nt: TGTGCCAGCAGATGGACAGGCCTGAACACCGGGGAGCTGTTTTTT; cdr3_aa: CASRWTGLNTGELFF; d_call: TRBD1; j_call: TRBJ2-2; v_call: TRBV7-9
cdr3_nt: TGTGCCAGCAGGGAGTCGGGGGGCCGGGCCGGGGAGCTGTTTTTT; cdr3_aa: CASRESGGRAGELFF; d_call: .; j_call: TRBJ2-2; v_call: TRBV3-1/TRBV3-2
cdr3_nt: TGTGCCAGCAGTTATTCCCCCTACAGGAACACTGAAGCTTTCTTT; cdr3_aa: CASSYSPYRNTEAFF; d_call: .; j_call: TRBJ1-1; v_call: TRBV6-5
cdr3_nt: TGTGCCAGCAGTCCGACCGGAGACTATGGCTACACCTTC; cdr3_aa: CASSPTGDYGYTF; d_call: .; j_call: TRBJ1-2; v_call: TRBV6-6
cdr3_nt: TGTGCCACCAGGACAGAAGGGGGGGTTAATTCACCCCTCCACTTT; cdr3_aa: CATRTEGGVNSPLHF; d_call: .; j_call: TRBJ1-6; v_call: TRBV6-5
cdr3_nt: TGTGCCAGTAGTAGCGGGGTCCAAGAGACCCAGTACTTC; cdr3_aa: CASSSGVQETQYF; d_call: .; j_call: TRBJ2-5; v_call: TRBV19
cdr3_nt: TGTGCCAGCAGCCCTTTTAGAGGGACAGCAAGTAATGAAAAACTGTTTTTT; cdr3_aa: CASSPFRGTASNEKLFF; d_call: TRBD1; j_call: TRBJ1-4; v_call: TRBV5-8